Listed here are 2 T cell receptor beta chains from one sample, sequenced in a study of a mutant IDH1 vaccine in newly diagnosed glioma. The table came from immunoSEQ multiplex PCR; TCRdb's copy has only in-frame clones and leaves some out. The top ten clones hold around 2.4% of a sample with fewer than 35,000 clones, approximately 87% of them seen once. Time point indicated: week 23, last vaccination. Topical imiquimod was applied with each vaccine dose, which held 300 ug of mutant IDH1 20-mer peptide. Their antigens remain unidentified. This specimen consisted of PBMCs, obtained from a glioma patient whose treatment included an IDH1 peptide vaccine. The receptor source for this set is a man aged 40-49 years with glioma.

The genes are TRBV2 and TRBJ1-2; tentatively, D is TRBD1 (6 bases). The CDR3 contains 14 residues. Germline V gives CDR1 SNHLY, CDR2 FYNNEI. Trimming left V 7 bases short and J 4 bases short, with 16 bases between. CDR3 region: CASNPQGVGYGYTF. For the CDR3, the DNA is TGTGCCAGCAACCCACAGGGTGTCGGCTATGGCTACACCTTC.

The chain has TRBV29-1 and TRBJ2-1, with 10 bases that match TRBD2. Germline values: CDR1 SQVTM, CDR2 ANQGSEA. The V segment lost 4 bases and the J segment 5 bases; nucleotides outside the gene matches: 14. This CDR3 is 17 amino acids long. The CDR3 bases are TGCAGCGTTGTTACTAGCGGGAACCTCCTAAGGAACAATGAGCAGTTCTTC. As protein: CSVVTSGNLLRNNEQFF.